Shown below are 8 T cell receptor beta chains from a single sample sequenced in a study of cytomegalovirus exposure and HLA in healthy donors. The method was immunoSEQ multiplex PCR; TCRdb's version includes in-frame clones alone and lacks a portion of them. The table shows about 43,000 clones, with approximately 90% occurring only once. Sequencing was done on a sample of PBMCs. Receptors were obtained from a man aged 18 to 29 in good health and CMV-seronegative.

Here the CDR3 DNA reads TGTGCCAGCAGTGAAATGGTCGGGTCCGCCGCGAACACCGGGGAGCTGTTTTTT. Amino acids: CASSEMVGSAANTGELFF. The chain carries TRBV6-1 and TRBJ2-2; no reliable D call. V lost 2 bases and J 0 bases, leaving 16 bases between the germline ends. The germline V gene encodes CDR1 MNHNS and CDR2 SASEGT. This CDR3 has 18 residues.

The chain carries TRBV10-3 and TRBJ2-7, with 9 nucleotides matching TRBD1. The CDR3 totals 13 residues. The V and J ends lost 7 bases and 5 bases, in that order; junction bases with no gene match: 6. Germline loops: CDR1 ENHRY, CDR2 SYGVKD. CDR3 DNA: TGTGCCATCAATGACAGGGGGTTCAACGAGCAGTACTTC. Translating gives CAINDRGFNEQYF.

This chain connects TRBV5-5 to TRBJ2-1, with 9 positions matching TRBD1. V lost 3 bases, J lost 7 bases, and 5 bases stayed unmatched. The CDR3 has 14 residues. Per the germline V gene, CDR1 is SGHKS and CDR2 is YYEKEE (reference sequence). For the CDR3, the DNA is TGTGCCAGCAGCTCCGGGACAGGGAGGAATGAGCAGTTCTTC. It yields the protein CASSSGTGRNEQFF.

This clone was observed once. The genes are TRBV4-2 and TRBJ2-5; D is unclear. Trimming took 1 base from V and 3 from J, leaving 12 bases between them. CDR1 is LGHNA, CDR2 YNFKEQ, per germline. This CDR3 contains 15 residues. CDR3 DNA sequence: TGTGCCAGCAGCCAAGTGAAGACACCTGAAGAGACCCAGTACTTC. Protein sequence: CASSQVKTPEETQYF.

The rearrangement uses TRBV2 and TRBJ1-2; 10 bases agree with TRBD1. After removal of 4 bases from V and 6 bases from J, the junction contained 8 bases not matched to a gene. Germline CDR1 reads SNHLY; CDR2 reads FYNNEI. The CDR3 runs to 15 residues. DNA of the CDR3: TGTGCCAGCAGTGCGACAGGGGGCGCAGTGGATGGCTACACCTTC. Translated: CASSATGGAVDGYTF.

The V gene is TRBV7-8, the J gene TRBJ2-7; D might be TRBD1 (6 bases). Germline loops: CDR1 SGHVS, CDR2 FQNEAQ. V shed 1 base and J shed 0 bases, with 16 bases lying between them. CDR3 length: 17 amino acids. CDR3 nucleotides: TGTGCCAGCAGCTTAGGGTCCCCAGGGGTACTCTCCTACGAGCAGTACTTC. Translation gives CASSLGSPGVLSYEQYF.

For the CDR3, the DNA is TGTGCCATCAGAACGGACAGGGAGGGTGCAGATACGCAGTATTTT. As protein: CAIRTDREGADTQYF. This chain connects TRBV10-3 to TRBJ2-3; D possibly corresponds to TRBD1 (8 bases). There are 15 residues in the CDR3. The V end lost 6 bases, the J end lost 4 bases, and 17 bases lay between the germline ends. Germline assignment: CDR1 ENHRY and CDR2 SYGVKD.

The chain links TRBV19 to TRBJ2-7, with D perhaps TRBD2 (6 bases). The CDR3 extends over 14 amino acids. Trimming took 7 bases from V and 3 from J, leaving 16 bases between them. Germline V lookup: CDR1 LNHDA, CDR2 SQIVND (reference sequence). For the CDR3, the DNA is TGTGCCAGTAAGGATCGGGGGTCCAACTACGAGCAGTACTTC. Translating gives CASKDRGSNYEQYF.